The rows below give T cell receptor beta chains drawn from one sample of a study of technical replicates of blood from a few donors. TCRdb's copy holds only in-frame clones and misses some; the assay was immunoSEQ multiplex PCR. The table shows tens of thousands of clones, with 95% to 98% occurring only once. The material sequenced was T cells isolated from PBMCs. The receptors derive from a human donor in good health. CDR3s include the opening cysteine and the closing phenylalanine or tryptophan. Each record gives: clone size, J gene, V gene, D gene, CDR3 protein, CDR3 DNA. The D gene is left open where the match is weak. Size is stated for part of the rows, as once, few or many counts, or as a class when the clone is expanded.

-,TRBJ2-1,TRBV7-9,TRBD2,CASSLRLAGEQFF,TGTGCCAGCAGCTTACGACTAGCGGGTGAGCAGTTCTTC
-,TRBJ2-7,TRBV2,-,CASSEIPVYEQYF,TGTGCCAGCAGTGAAATCCCGGTCTACGAGCAGTACTTC
once,TRBJ1-5,TRBV18,TRBD1,CASSPGTGSRGQPQHF,TGTGCCAGCTCTCCTGGGACAGGCTCAAGGGGTCAGCCCCAGCATTTT
-,TRBJ2-5,TRBV6-5,TRBD2,CASSFWTSGAQETQYF,TGTGCCAGCAGTTTTTGGACTAGCGGGGCCCAAGAGACCCAGTACTTC
-,TRBJ1-2,TRBV28,-,CASSSGARAVSYGYTF,TGTGCCAGCAGTTCTGGGGCTAGGGCCGTTAGCTATGGCTACACCTTC
once,TRBJ2-3,TRBV23-1,-,CASSRGPSTDTQYF,TGCGCCAGCAGCCGGGGTCCTAGCACAGATACGCAGTATTTT
-,TRBJ2-7,TRBV19,-,CASSMVGHDEQYF,TGTGCCAGTAGTATGGTGGGACATGACGAGCAGTACTTC
-,TRBJ1-1,TRBV27,-,CASTPYEGGAAFF,TGTGCCAGCACTCCATACGAGGGGGGGGCGGCTTTCTTT
-,TRBJ2-7,TRBV4-2,TRBD2,CASSQLASGSGSYEQYF,TGTGCCAGCAGCCAACTAGCTAGCGGGAGTGGGTCCTACGAGCAGTACTTC
-,TRBJ2-1,TRBV9,TRBD2,CASTRTSGGVYEQFF,TGTGCCAGCACCCGGACTAGCGGGGGGGTCTATGAGCAGTTCTTC
-,TRBJ2-1,TRBV11-2,TRBD2,CASSLGWTGLATEQFF,TGTGCCAGCAGCTTAGGCTGGACGGGACTAGCGACTGAGCAGTTCTTC
once,TRBJ1-2,TRBV28,TRBD1,CASILGTGGDYGYTF,TGTGCCAGCATCTTAGGGACAGGGGGGGATTATGGCTACACCTTC
-,TRBJ2-5,TRBV4-1,-,CASSLLLGPTVGKQETQYF,TGCGCCAGCAGCCTCCTTCTCGGCCCGACAGTTGGGAAACAAGAGACCCAGTACTTC
-,TRBJ1-1,TRBV5-1,TRBD1,CASSFNPGGMNTEAFF,TGCGCCAGCAGCTTTAACCCAGGGGGAATGAACACTGAAGCTTTCTTT
-,TRBJ1-3,TRBV30,-,CASRQSSGNTIYF,TGTGCCTCCCGACAGAGCTCTGGAAACACCATATATTTT
once,TRBJ1-2,TRBV5-1,-,CASSLGQRVFYGYTF,TGCGCCAGCAGCTTGGGCCAGCGGGTGTTCTATGGCTACACCTTC
-,TRBJ2-3,TRBV4-1,-,CASSQVQASTDTQYF,TGCGCCAGCAGCCAAGTACAGGCAAGCACAGATACGCAGTATTTT
-,TRBJ2-1,TRBV6-4,TRBD2,CASSLAAGTSEQFF,TGTGCCAGCAGTTTGGCAGCCGGGACTAGTGAGCAGTTCTTC
-,TRBJ2-5,TRBV13,-,CASSARGHQETQYF,TGTGCCAGCAGCGCAAGGGGCCACCAAGAGACCCAGTACTTC
-,TRBJ1-2,TRBV5-1,-,CASSLTTVNYGYTF,TGCGCCAGCAGCCTCACGACAGTCAACTATGGCTACACCTTC
once,TRBJ2-5,TRBV19,TRBD2,CASNPRSGGGETQYF,TGTGCCAGTAACCCCCGGAGCGGGGGGGGAGAGACCCAGTACTTC
once,TRBJ2-5,TRBV13,-,CASSWGRETQYF,TGTGCCAGCAGCTGGGGGCGGGAGACCCAGTACTTC
-,TRBJ1-5,TRBV6-5,-,CASSPGGFSNQPQHF,TGTGCCAGCAGTCCCGGGGGGTTTAGCAATCAGCCCCAGCATTTT
-,TRBJ1-4,TRBV2,TRBD1,CASSGTGTGNEKLFF,TGTGCCAGCAGCGGCACCGGGACAGGGAATGAAAAACTGTTTTTT
-,TRBJ1-2,TRBV28,-,CASSSTLYEYGYTF,TGTGCCAGCAGTTCCACCCTTTACGAGTATGGCTACACCTTC
-,TRBJ1-5,TRBV5-5,-,CASNPGAVSNQPQHF,TGTGCCAGCAACCCTGGGGCCGTGAGCAATCAGCCCCAGCATTTT
-,TRBJ2-3,TRBV28,-,CASSLAQGRTDTQYF,TGTGCCAGCAGTTTAGCACAGGGCCGCACAGATACGCAGTATTTT
-,TRBJ2-3,TRBV29-1,TRBD2,CSVVPAGGLSDTQYF,TGCAGCGTTGTTCCAGCGGGAGGTCTGAGCGATACGCAGTATTTT
-,TRBJ2-7,TRBV19,TRBD2,CASGAGGNYEQYF,TGTGCCAGTGGGGCGGGGGGGAACTACGAGCAGTACTTC
-,TRBJ2-3,TRBV5-1,-,CASRRAGSRNTQYF,TGCGCCAGCCGCCGGGCAGGGTCGCGGAATACGCAGTATTTT
-,TRBJ2-7,TRBV2,TRBD1,CASNDRGGGSYEQYF,TGTGCCAGCAACGACAGGGGTGGGGGTTCCTACGAGCAGTACTTC
-,TRBJ1-1,TRBV30,-,CAWIGRRGSFGENTEAFF,TGTGCCTGGATAGGACGAAGGGGCTCGTTTGGGGAGAACACTGAAGCTTTCTTT
-,TRBJ1-2,TRBV5-1,-,CASSPGDYGYTF,TGCGCCAGCAGCCCGGGGGACTATGGCTACACCTTC
-,TRBJ1-1,TRBV9,-,CASSVWDVGAKEAFF,TGTGCCAGCAGCGTCTGGGACGTGGGGGCTAAAGAAGCTTTCTTT
-,TRBJ1-5,TRBV10-1,-,CASTGDQPQHF,TGCGCCAGCACGGGGGATCAGCCCCAGCATTTT
-,TRBJ1-1,TRBV7-9,TRBD1,CASSWGQGDTEAFF,TGTGCCAGCAGCTGGGGGCAGGGGGACACTGAAGCTTTCTTT
-,TRBJ1-2,TRBV7-8,TRBD1,CASSTGQGAGYTF,TGTGCCAGCAGCACGGGACAGGGGGCGGGCTACACCTTC
-,TRBJ2-1,TRBV7-9,TRBD1,CASRLQGNRNEQFF,TGTGCCAGCAGGTTACAGGGGAATCGCAATGAGCAGTTCTTC
-,TRBJ1-1,TRBV19,-,CASRSTGEHTEAFF,TGTGCCAGTAGGTCGACAGGAGAGCACACTGAAGCTTTCTTT
-,TRBJ2-1,TRBV5-1,TRBD1,CASRQGNEQFF,TGCGCCAGCAGACAGGGGAATGAGCAGTTCTTC
-,TRBJ2-6,TRBV18,-,CASSPWGSNLGGANVLTF,TGTGCCAGCTCACCATGGGGCTCCAACCTGGGTGGGGCCAACGTCCTGACTTTC
-,TRBJ1-1,TRBV5-1,-,CASSSFGAGDTEAFF,TGCGCCAGCAGCTCCTTTGGGGCAGGGGACACTGAAGCTTTCTTT
-,TRBJ1-1,TRBV6-5,-,CASSYGPGLEAFF,TGTGCCAGCAGTTACGGTCCGGGACTTGAAGCTTTCTTT
-,TRBJ1-5,TRBV2,-,CASSEQVGSQPQHF,TGTGCCAGCAGCGAGCAAGTGGGGAGTCAGCCCCAGCATTTT
-,TRBJ2-3,TRBV5-1,TRBD2,CASKPGTSGRDTQYF,TGCGCCAGCAAACCCGGGACTAGCGGGAGAGATACGCAGTATTTT
-,TRBJ2-3,TRBV5-1,TRBD1,CASSSGQPSTDTQYF,TGCGCCAGCAGCTCGGGACAGCCTAGCACAGATACGCAGTATTTT
-,TRBJ1-1,TRBV2,-,CASLGEQGYGQAFF,TGTGCCAGCTTGGGGGAACAGGGATATGGACAAGCTTTCTTT
-,TRBJ2-5,TRBV28,-,CASSFAVQGNIETQYF,TGTGCCAGCAGTTTTGCCGTGCAGGGGAATATTGAGACCCAGTACTTC
-,TRBJ2-1,TRBV6-6,-,CASSYPDNEQFF,TGTGCCAGCAGTTACCCCGACAATGAGCAGTTCTTC
-,TRBJ1-5,TRBV2,-,CASKEGPTKDQPQHF,TGTGCCAGCAAGGAGGGGCCAACTAAGGATCAGCCCCAGCATTTT
-,TRBJ2-7,TRBV28,TRBD1,CASSLGLTGSYEQYF,TGTGCCAGCAGTTTGGGGCTGACAGGGTCCTACGAGCAGTACTTC
-,TRBJ2-5,TRBV5-8,TRBD2,CASRKGLAGEFQETQYF,TGTGCCAGCAGGAAGGGACTAGCGGGCGAATTCCAAGAGACCCAGTACTTC
-,TRBJ2-3,TRBV6-1,-,CASSVFSSGDTQYF,TGTGCCAGCAGTGTCTTTTCCTCGGGGGATACGCAGTATTTT
-,TRBJ2-3,TRBV4-1,-,CASSQEPPGGTNKVTQYF,TGCGCCAGCAGCCAAGAGCCACCAGGTGGGACAAATAAGGTTACGCAGTATTTT
-,TRBJ2-2,TRBV11-3,-,CASSLVVPGELFF,TGTGCCAGCAGCTTAGTCGTTCCCGGGGAGCTGTTTTTT
-,TRBJ2-7,TRBV28,TRBD1,CASSSIFRGRINEQYF,TGTGCCAGCAGTTCGATCTTCAGGGGGCGCATAAACGAGCAGTACTTC
-,TRBJ2-5,TRBV5-4,TRBD2,CASSPLSGGSETQYF,TGTGCCAGCAGCCCTCTTAGCGGGGGATCAGAGACCCAGTACTTC
-,TRBJ1-1,TRBV18,-,CASSVGANTEAFF,TGTGCCAGCTCAGTCGGAGCCAACACTGAAGCTTTCTTT